Given below is one TCR beta chain in context. Its antigen remains unidentified. The data derive from a study of T cells in localized non-small cell lung cancer. Whole-study results and caveats: Paired adjacent lung recovered a median around 52 of the top 100 tumor clones.

The data were produced by immunoSEQ multiplex PCR, yet TCRdb's version contains in-frame clones alone and is incomplete. The sample comprises roughly 26,000 clones, more than 85% of which are singletons, and less than 5% rests with the top ten. Between the trimmed V and J ends, which lost 3 bases and 4 bases, there was a span of 13 bases. The CDR3 runs to 15 residues. CDR1 and CDR2 (germline): LNHDA, SQIVND (reference sequence). The source material was peripheral blood, sampled before any cancer treatment. The chain uses TRBV19 and TRBJ1-5; D possibly corresponds to TRBD1 (6 bases). The clonotype originates from a female donor of 60 years or more with stage II squamous cell lung carcinoma. CDR3 protein: CASSIGAGENQPQHF. The CDR3 nucleotides are TGTGCCAGTAGTATCGGGGCAGGGGAAAATCAGCCCCAGCATTTT.